This paragraph reports one T cell receptor beta chain. V lost 6 bases, J lost 12 bases, and 13 bases lay in between. The CDR3 covers 12 residues. The germline CDR1 and CDR2 sequences are SGHNT and YYREEE (reference sequence). These data belong to a study of blood T cell repertoires in COVID-19. Study-wide background: Samples of COVID-19 (acute and convalescent) were obtained from the United States, Italy and Spain. PBMCs, B-cell-depleted T cells, or T cells were the source of the cDNA or gDNA that made up the material.

Authors' processing steps: Quantification of nucleated cells was approximated via reference gene primer amplification. The data were produced by immunoSEQ multiplex PCR, yet TCRdb's version contains in-frame clones alone and is incomplete. V, J and clone size are those of that table, while D and trimming were read from the DNA. Here the sample spans about 300,000 clones, over 85% being singletons. It was during active infection that Seattle patients were enrolled and then longitudinally followed. This receptor was taken from a woman aged 25 to 45 with COVID-19, enrolled during active disease. This rearrangement joins TRBV5-4 to TRBJ1-6; D remains ambiguous. Sequenced input: peripheral blood. As DNA, the CDR3 is TGTGCCAGCACCATAGGGAGGGAACCCCTCCACTTT. Translation gives CASTIGREPLHF.